One and the same sample provided the 5 T cell receptor beta chains below, sequenced in a study of lymphopenia after photon versus proton radiotherapy. Clones were sequenced by immunoSEQ multiplex PCR, and TCRdb holds only the in-frame ones, with some missing. The profile shows about 25,000 clones, around 90% of them singletons. This specimen consisted of peripheral blood, obtained from a patient treated with photon-based radiotherapy. The receptor set was obtained from a man aged 50 or older with gastric cancer.

The J gene is TRBJ1-5, the V gene TRBV19; 8 bases match TRBD1. This CDR3 has 14 amino acids. Unmatched junction bases numbered 3, after V lost 2 bases and J lost 6 bases. The germline gives CDR1 LNHDA, CDR2 SQIVND (reference sequence). As DNA, the CDR3 is TGTGCCAGTAGTATACAGGGGGCGGTTCAGCCCCAGCATTTT. It yields the protein CASSIQGAVQPQHF.

In its sample, this clone was seen once. For the CDR3, the DNA is TGCGCCAGCAGCTTAGCGGGTGACGAGCAGTACTTC. Encoded protein: CASSLAGDEQYF. The chain employs TRBV5-1 and TRBJ2-7; tentatively, D is TRBD2 (6 bases). The V and J ends lost 2 bases and 5 bases respectively, with 8 bases between them. This CDR3 is built from 12 residues. Per the germline V gene, CDR1 is SGHRS and CDR2 is YFSETQ. The complete variable domain, with remaining parts taken from reference TRBV5-1 and TRBJ2-7, reads KAGVTQTPRYLIKTRGQQVTLSCSPISGHRSVSWYQQTPGQGLQFLFEYFSETQRNKGNFPGRFSGRQFSNSRSEMNVSTLELGDSALYLCASSLAGDEQYFGPGTRLTVT.

The chain recombines TRBV9 with TRBJ2-6; TRBD1 aligns across 11 bases. V dropped 0 bases and J dropped 1; count of bases not matched to a gene: 3. Germline CDR1 reads SGDLS; CDR2 reads YYNGEE. There are 18 residues in the CDR3. The CDR3 DNA reads as TGTGCCAGCAGCGTAGCAGGGACAGGGGGTTCTGGGGCCAACGTCCTGACTTTC. This translates into CASSVAGTGGSGANVLTF.

Remarks on this clone: Other DNA sequences in this specimen translate into the identical CDR3. The chain links TRBV25-1 to TRBJ1-2; D not certain. The CDR3 is 12 residues long. CDR1 and CDR2 from the germline V gene are MGHDK and SYGVNS. Trimming pared 1 base from V and 2 bases from J, leaving 2 bases between. CDR3 sequence reads: CASSEWNYGYTF. The CDR3 DNA sequence: TGTGCCAGCAGTGAATGGAACTATGGCTACACCTTC.

CDR3 loop: CASSPGVGYIHEQYF. The CDR3 bases are TGTGCCAGCAGCCCGGGCGTGGGTTATATCCACGAGCAGTACTTC. The chain links TRBV7-6 to TRBJ2-7; D uncertain. The V gene lost 5 bases and the J gene lost 5 bases, with 19 bases spanning the gap. This CDR3 spans 15 amino acids. Per germline, CDR1 SGHVS and CDR2 FNYEAQ.